The 11 T cell receptor beta chains below were found in one sample sequenced in a study of naive CD8 T cells in extremely preterm neonates. Profiling relied on immunoSEQ multiplex PCR, and the TCRdb table lists in-frame clones only, not all of them. Of thousands of clones in the sample, around 97% were seen once. Sample: naive CD8+ T cells from blood. These receptors were obtained from a human donor in good health.

The gene calls are TRBV6-1 and TRBJ2-7; the match to TRBD1 covers 7 bases. Trimming took 6 bases from V and 0 from J; bases not matched to a gene: 8. The germline gives CDR1 MNHNS, CDR2 SASEGT. The CDR3 sequence is 15 residues long. CDR3 sequence: CASRGRDSVSYEQYF. CDR3 coding DNA: TGTGCCAGCAGGGGTCGGGACAGCGTCTCCTACGAGCAGTACTTC.

This clone was detected a few times. The V gene is TRBV4-2, the J gene TRBJ1-2; maybe TRBD1 (6 bases). Trimming took off 4 bases at V and 3 bases at J, with 18 bases between the two ends. There are 16 residues in the CDR3. Per germline, CDR1 LGHNA and CDR2 YNFKEQ. DNA of the CDR3: TGTGCCAGCAGCCCAGAACCGACAGGTCCCGACTATGGCTACACCTTC. It encodes CASSPEPTGPDYGYTF.

The chain combines TRBV30 with TRBJ1-5; 9 nucleotides match TRBD1. The CDR3 is made up of 13 amino acids. CDR1 is GTSNPN, CDR2 SVGIG, per germline (reference sequence). Losses at the gene ends were 5 bases for V and 7 bases for J; bases not matched to a gene: 6. CDR3: CAWDTGGGQPQHF. The CDR3 nucleotides read TGTGCCTGGGATACAGGGGGCGGACAGCCCCAGCATTTT.

The V gene is TRBV7-8, the J gene TRBJ2-7, with D possibly matching TRBD2 (6 bases). V shed 1 base and J shed 3 bases, with 13 bases lying between them. CDR3 size: 15 residues. Germline V gives CDR1 SGHVS, CDR2 FQNEAQ. CDR3 DNA sequence: TGTGCCAGCAGCTTAGGCGGGACCCATGACTACGAGCAGTACTTC. It yields the protein CASSLGGTHDYEQYF.

The chain links TRBV6-1 to TRBJ1-1, with a possible D match to TRBD1 (5 bases). Between the trimmed V and J ends, which lost 4 bases and 11 bases, there was a span of 8 bases. The CDR3 consists of 10 residues. The germline V gene has CDR1 MNHNS and CDR2 SASEGT. This CDR3 reads CASSGRQAFF. In DNA form, the CDR3 reads TGTGCCAGCAGTGGCAGACAGGCTTTCTTT.

The table lists this clone with a count of one. The V call is TRBV5-6, the J call TRBJ2-7; 8 nucleotides agree with TRBD1. The CDR3 has 16 amino acids. The germline V gene encodes CDR1 SGHDT and CDR2 YYEEEE. J lost 3 bases, V lost 0 bases, and 8 bases had no gene match. CDR3: CASSLAYGTGLYEQYF. The CDR3 bases are TGTGCCAGCAGCTTGGCCTACGGGACAGGACTCTACGAGCAGTACTTC.

The chain employs TRBV10-3 and TRBJ1-1, with D unclear. The CDR3 runs to 16 residues. Germline assignment: CDR1 ENHRY and CDR2 SYGVKD. Trimming cost V 0 bases and J 0 bases, with 11 bases left between them. As DNA, the CDR3 is TGTGCCATCAGTGAGTCGTTTGGGCAATTGAACACTGAAGCTTTCTTT. This codes for CAISESFGQLNTEAFF.

The chain uses TRBV18 and TRBJ2-5; TRBD2 matches 9 bases. Per the germline V gene, CDR1 is KGHSH and CDR2 is LQKENI. This CDR3 comprises 14 residues. V shed 2 bases and J 4 bases; nucleotides not matched to a gene: 2. DNA for the CDR3: TGTGCCAGCTCACCAGCGGGGGGGTCAGAGACCCAGTACTTC. Residues: CASSPAGGSETQYF.

CDR3 residues: CASSFRQGNTEAFF. In nucleotides, the CDR3 is TGTGCCAGCAGCTTTCGACAGGGGAACACTGAAGCTTTCTTT. The chain employs TRBV7-2 and TRBJ1-1; 7 nucleotides line up with TRBD1. The CDR3 extends over 14 amino acids. The trim removed 3 bases at V and 1 base at J, leaving 2 bases unmatched. Germline lookup yields CDR1 SGHTA and CDR2 FQGNSA. Based on the CDR3 plus reference TRBV7-2 and TRBJ1-1, the full variable domain is GAGVSQSPSNKVTEKGKDVELRCDPISGHTALYWYRQSLGQGLEFLIYFQGNSAPDKSGLPSDRFSAERTGGSVSTLTIQRTQQEDSAVYLCASSFRQGNTEAFFGQGTRLTVV.

V usage is TRBV5-1 and J usage is TRBJ1-2, with 11 bases matching TRBD1. Looked up from germline, CDR1 is SGHRS and CDR2 is YFSETQ. The CDR3 length is 13 residues. The V segment lost 4 bases and the J segment 7 bases; nucleotides outside the gene matches: 3. The CDR3 region is CASSGGTGGGYTF. DNA of the CDR3: TGCGCCAGCAGCGGCGGGACAGGGGGTGGCTACACCTTC.

CDR3 DNA: TGTGCCAGCAGCGTAGGCGGGAGAACTAATGAAAAACTGTTTTTT. Translation: CASSVGGRTNEKLFF. The chain recombines TRBV9 with TRBJ1-4; D is ambiguous. This CDR3 contains 15 residues. Germline V gives CDR1 SGDLS, CDR2 YYNGEE. V shed 0 bases and J shed 1 base, with 7 bases lying between them.